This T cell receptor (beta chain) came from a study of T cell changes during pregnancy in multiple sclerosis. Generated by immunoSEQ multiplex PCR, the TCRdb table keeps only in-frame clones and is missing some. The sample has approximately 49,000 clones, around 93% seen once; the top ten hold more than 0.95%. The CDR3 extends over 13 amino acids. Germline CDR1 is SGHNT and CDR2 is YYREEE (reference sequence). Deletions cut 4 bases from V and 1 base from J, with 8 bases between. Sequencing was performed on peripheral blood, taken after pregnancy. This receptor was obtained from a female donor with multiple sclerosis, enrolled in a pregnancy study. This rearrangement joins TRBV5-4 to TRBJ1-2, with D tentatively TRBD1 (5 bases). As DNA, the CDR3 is TGTGCCAGCAGCGCGACAGTTAACTATGGCTACACCTTC. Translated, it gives CASSATVNYGYTF.